This T cell receptor beta chain is drawn from a study of radiotherapy plus CTLA-4 blockade in lung cancer. Study observations and caveats: TCR clones originating in tumors grew in number in blood after radiotherapy plus ipilimumab.

Germline V gene sequence: CDR1 SGHRS, CDR2 YFSETQ. Trimming cost V 2 bases and J 3 bases; bases outside gene matches: 3. CDR3 length equals 14 residues. Comment on this clone: Antigen unknown.

Here immunoSEQ multiplex PCR was the method, and the copy in TCRdb shows in-frame clones only, minus some. The data contain roughly 15,000 clones, approximately 76% of them singletons. The chain carries TRBV5-1 and TRBJ2-7; TRBD1 matches 9 bases. This clonotype was obtained from a human donor with non-small cell lung cancer whose response to radiotherapy plus ipilimumab could not be evaluated. This sample comprised peripheral blood, obtained from a patient treated with radiotherapy plus ipilimumab. The CDR3 DNA follows: TGCGCCAGCAGCTTCACAGGGGGCGTCTACGAGCAGTACTTC. It codes for CASSFTGGVYEQYF. Supplemented by reference TRBV5-1 and TRBJ2-7, the full variable domain reads KAGVTQTPRYLIKTRGQQVTLSCSPISGHRSVSWYQQTPGQGLQFLFEYFSETQRNKGNFPGRFSGRQFSNSRSEMNVSTLELGDSALYLCASSFTGGVYEQYFGPGTRLTVT.